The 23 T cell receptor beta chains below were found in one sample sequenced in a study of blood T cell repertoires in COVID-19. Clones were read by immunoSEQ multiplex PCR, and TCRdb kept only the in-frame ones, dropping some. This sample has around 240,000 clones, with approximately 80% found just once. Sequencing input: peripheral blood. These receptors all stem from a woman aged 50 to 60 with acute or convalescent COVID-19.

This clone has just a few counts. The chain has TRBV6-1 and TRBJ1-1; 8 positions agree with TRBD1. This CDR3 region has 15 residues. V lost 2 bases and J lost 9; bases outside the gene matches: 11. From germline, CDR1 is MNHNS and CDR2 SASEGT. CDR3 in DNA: TGTGCCAGCAGTGAACAGACAGGGGTGGGTATGAAAGCTTTCTTT. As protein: CASSEQTGVGMKAFF.

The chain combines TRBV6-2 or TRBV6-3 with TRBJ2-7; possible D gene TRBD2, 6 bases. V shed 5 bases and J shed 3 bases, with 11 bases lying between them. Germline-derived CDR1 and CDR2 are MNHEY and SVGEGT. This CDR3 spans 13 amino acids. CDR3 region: CASSGGLRYEQYF. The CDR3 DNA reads TGTGCCAGCAGTGGAGGACTACGCTACGAGCAGTACTTC.

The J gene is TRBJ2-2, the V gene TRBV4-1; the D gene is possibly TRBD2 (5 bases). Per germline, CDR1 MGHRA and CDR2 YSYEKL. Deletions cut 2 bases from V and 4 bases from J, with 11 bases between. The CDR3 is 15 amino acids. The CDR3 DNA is TGCGCCAGCAGCCAATTTGGACTCCTCACCGGGGAGCTGTTTTTT. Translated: CASSQFGLLTGELFF.

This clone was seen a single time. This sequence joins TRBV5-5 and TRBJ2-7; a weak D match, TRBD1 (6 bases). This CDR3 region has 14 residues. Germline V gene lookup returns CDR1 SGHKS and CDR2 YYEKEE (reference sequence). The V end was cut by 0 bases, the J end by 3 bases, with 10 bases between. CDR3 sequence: CASSLDRAGYEQYF. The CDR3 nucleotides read TGTGCCAGCAGCTTGGACAGGGCTGGCTACGAGCAGTACTTC. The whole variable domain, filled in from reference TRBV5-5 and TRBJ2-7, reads DAGVTQSPTHLIKTRGQQVTLRCSPISGHKSVSWYQQVLGQGPQFIFQYYEKEERGRGNFPDRFSARQFPNYSSELNVNALLLGDSALYLCASSLDRAGYEQYFGPGTRLTVT.

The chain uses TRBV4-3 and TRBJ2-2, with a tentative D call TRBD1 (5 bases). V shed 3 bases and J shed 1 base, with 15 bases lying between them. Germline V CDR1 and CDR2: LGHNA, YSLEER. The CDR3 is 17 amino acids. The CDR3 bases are TGCGCCAGCAGCCATGTCACAGGTGATAGGAACACCGGGGAGCTGTTTTTT. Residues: CASSHVTGDRNTGELFF.

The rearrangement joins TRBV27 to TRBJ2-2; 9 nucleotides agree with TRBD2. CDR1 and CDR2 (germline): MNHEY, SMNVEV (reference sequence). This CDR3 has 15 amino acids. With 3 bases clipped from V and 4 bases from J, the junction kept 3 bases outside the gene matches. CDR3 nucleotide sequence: TGTGCCAGCAGTTTCGCGCGGGGGGGCACCGGGGAGCTGTTTTTT. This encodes CASSFARGGTGELFF.

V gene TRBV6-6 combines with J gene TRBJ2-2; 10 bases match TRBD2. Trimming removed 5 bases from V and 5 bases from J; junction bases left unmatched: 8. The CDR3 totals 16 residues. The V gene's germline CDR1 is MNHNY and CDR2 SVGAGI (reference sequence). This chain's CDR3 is CASSPVAGGGTGELFF. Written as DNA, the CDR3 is TGTGCCAGCAGTCCAGTAGCGGGAGGCGGGACCGGGGAGCTGTTTTTT.

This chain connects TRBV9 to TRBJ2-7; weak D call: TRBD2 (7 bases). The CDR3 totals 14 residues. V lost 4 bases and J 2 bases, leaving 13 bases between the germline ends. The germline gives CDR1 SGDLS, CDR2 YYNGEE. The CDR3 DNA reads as TGTGCCAGCAGCCGGGGGGCAGCCCCCTACGAGCAGTACTTC. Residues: CASSRGAAPYEQYF.

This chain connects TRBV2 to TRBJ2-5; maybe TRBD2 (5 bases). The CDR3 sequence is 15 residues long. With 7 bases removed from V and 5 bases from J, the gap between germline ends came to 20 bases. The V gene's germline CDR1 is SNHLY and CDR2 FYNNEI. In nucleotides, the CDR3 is TGTGCCAGCATTCCCCGGCCGGGGATCGATGAGACCCAGTACTTC. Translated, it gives CASIPRPGIDETQYF.

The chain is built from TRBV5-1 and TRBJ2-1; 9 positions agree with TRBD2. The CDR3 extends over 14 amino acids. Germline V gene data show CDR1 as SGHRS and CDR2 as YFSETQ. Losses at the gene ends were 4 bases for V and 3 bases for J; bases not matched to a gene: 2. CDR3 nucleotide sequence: TGCGCCAGCAGCCCGACTAGCGGCTACAATGAGCAGTTCTTC. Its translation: CASSPTSGYNEQFF. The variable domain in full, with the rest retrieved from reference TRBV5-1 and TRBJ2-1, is KAGVTQTPRYLIKTRGQQVTLSCSPISGHRSVSWYQQTPGQGLQFLFEYFSETQRNKGNFPGRFSGRQFSNSRSEMNVSTLELGDSALYLCASSPTSGYNEQFFGPGTRLTVL.

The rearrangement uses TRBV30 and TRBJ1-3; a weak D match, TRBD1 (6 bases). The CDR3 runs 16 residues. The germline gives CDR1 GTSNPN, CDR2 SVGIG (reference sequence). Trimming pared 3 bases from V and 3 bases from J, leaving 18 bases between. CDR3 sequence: CAWSRPGASGGNTIYF. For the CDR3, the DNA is TGTGCCTGGAGCCGGCCAGGGGCGAGCGGTGGAAACACCATATATTTT.

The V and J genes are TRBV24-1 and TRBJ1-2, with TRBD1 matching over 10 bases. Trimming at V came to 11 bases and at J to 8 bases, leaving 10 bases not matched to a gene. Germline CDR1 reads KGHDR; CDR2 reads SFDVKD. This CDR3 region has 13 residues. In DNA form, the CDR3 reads TGTGCCAGCAGACAGGGGGCAGGGGGGGGCTACACCTTC. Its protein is CASRQGAGGGYTF.

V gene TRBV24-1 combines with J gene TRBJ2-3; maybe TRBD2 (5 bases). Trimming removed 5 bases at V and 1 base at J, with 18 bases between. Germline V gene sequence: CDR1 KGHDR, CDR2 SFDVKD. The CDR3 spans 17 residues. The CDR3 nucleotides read TGTGCCACCAGTGGGCCTCAATGGGGAGACGGCACAGATACGCAGTATTTT. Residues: CATSGPQWGDGTDTQYF.

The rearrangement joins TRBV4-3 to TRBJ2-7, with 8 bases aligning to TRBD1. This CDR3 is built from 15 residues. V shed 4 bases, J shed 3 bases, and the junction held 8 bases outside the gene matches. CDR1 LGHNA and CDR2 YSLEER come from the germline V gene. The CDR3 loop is CASSLGQGGIYEQYF. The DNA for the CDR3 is TGCGCCAGCAGCCTCGGACAGGGAGGAATCTACGAGCAGTACTTC.

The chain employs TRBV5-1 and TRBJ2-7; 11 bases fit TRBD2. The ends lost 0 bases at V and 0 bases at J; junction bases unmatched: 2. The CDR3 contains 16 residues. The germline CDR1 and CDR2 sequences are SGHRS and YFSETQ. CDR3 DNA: TGCGCCAGCAGCTTGGGGGGACTAGCGGACTCCTACGAGCAGTACTTC. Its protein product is CASSLGGLADSYEQYF.

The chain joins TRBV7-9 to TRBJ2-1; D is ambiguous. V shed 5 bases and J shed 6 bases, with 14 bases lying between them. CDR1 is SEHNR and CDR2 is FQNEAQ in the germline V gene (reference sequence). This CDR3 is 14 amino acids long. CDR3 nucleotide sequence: TGTGCCAGCAGCCCTAACCTGGTAACCAATGAGCAGTTCTTC. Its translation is CASSPNLVTNEQFF.

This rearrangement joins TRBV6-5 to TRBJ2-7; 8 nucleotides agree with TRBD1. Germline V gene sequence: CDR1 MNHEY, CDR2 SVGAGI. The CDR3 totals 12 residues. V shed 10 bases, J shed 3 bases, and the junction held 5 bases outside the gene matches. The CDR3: CAIRDRSYEQYF. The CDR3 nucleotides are TGTGCCATCCGGGACAGGAGCTACGAGCAGTACTTC.

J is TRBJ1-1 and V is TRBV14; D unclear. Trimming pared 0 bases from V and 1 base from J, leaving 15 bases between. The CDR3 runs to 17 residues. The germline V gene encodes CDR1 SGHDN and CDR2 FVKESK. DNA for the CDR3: TGTGCCAGCAGCCAAGAAGGAGGATTTCAAGGGAACACTGAAGCTTTCTTT. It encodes CASSQEGGFQGNTEAFF.

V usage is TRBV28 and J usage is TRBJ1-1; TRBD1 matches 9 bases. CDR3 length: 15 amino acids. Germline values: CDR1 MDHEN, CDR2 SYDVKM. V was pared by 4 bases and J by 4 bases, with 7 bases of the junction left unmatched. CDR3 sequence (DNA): TGTGCCAGCAGTTCAATCGGGACAGGGTTCACTGAAGCTTTCTTT. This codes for CASSSIGTGFTEAFF.

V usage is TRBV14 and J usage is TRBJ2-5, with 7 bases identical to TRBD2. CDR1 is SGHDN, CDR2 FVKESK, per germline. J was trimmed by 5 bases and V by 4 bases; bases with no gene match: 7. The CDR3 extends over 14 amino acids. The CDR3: CASSLALAVETQYF. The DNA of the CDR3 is TGTGCCAGCAGCCTGGCGCTAGCGGTGGAGACCCAGTACTTC.

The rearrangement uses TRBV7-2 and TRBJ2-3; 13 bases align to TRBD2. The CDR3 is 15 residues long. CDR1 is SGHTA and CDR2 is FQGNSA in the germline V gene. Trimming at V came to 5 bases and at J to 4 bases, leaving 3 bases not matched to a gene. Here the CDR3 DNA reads TGTGCCAGCAGCATCGGACTAGCGGGGGCAGATACGCAGTATTTT. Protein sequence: CASSIGLAGADTQYF.

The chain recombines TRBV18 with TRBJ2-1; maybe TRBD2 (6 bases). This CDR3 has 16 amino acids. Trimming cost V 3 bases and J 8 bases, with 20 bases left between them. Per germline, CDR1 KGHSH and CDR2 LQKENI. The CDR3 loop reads CASSPWPGTPSDEQFF. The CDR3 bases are TGTGCCAGCTCACCGTGGCCGGGGACTCCCTCCGATGAGCAGTTCTTC. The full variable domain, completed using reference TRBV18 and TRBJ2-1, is NAGVMQNPRHLVRRRGQEARLRCSPMKGHSHVYWYRQLPEEGLKFMVYLQKENIIDESGMPKERFSAEFPKEGPSILRIQQVVRGDSAAYFCASSPWPGTPSDEQFFGPGTRLTVL.

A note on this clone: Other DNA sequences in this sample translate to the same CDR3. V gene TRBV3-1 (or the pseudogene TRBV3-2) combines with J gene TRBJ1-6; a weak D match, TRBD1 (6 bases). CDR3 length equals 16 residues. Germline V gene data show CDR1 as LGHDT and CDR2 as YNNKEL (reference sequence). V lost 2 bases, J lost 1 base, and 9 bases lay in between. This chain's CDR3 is CASSQPQGSYNSPLHF. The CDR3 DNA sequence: TGTGCCAGCAGCCAACCACAGGGTTCCTATAATTCACCCCTCCACTTT.